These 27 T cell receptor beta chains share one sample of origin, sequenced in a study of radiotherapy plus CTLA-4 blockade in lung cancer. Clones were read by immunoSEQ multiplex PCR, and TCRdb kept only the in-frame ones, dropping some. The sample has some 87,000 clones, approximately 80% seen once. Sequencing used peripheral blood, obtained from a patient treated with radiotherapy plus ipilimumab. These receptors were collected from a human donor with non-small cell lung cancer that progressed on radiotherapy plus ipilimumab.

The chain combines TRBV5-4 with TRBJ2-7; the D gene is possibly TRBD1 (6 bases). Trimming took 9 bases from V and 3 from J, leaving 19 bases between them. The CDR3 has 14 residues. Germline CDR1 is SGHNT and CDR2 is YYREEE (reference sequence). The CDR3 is CATHPGQNDYEQYF. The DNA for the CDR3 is TGTGCCACTCACCCCGGACAGAACGACTACGAGCAGTACTTC.

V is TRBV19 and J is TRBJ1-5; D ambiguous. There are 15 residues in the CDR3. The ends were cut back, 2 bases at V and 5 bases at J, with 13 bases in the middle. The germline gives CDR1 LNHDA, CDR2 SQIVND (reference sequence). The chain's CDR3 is CASSITVLSYQPQHF. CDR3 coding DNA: TGTGCCAGTAGTATAACGGTACTGAGTTATCAGCCCCAGCATTTT. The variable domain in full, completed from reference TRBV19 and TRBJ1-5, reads DGGITQSPKYLFRKEGQNVTLSCEQNLNHDAMYWYRQDPGQGLRLIYYSQIVNDFQKGDIAEGYSVSREKKESFPLTVTSAQKNPTAFYLCASSITVLSYQPQHFGDGTRLSIL.

The CDR3 here is CASRAGVTSDRVGGEQYF. As DNA, the CDR3 is TGCGCCAGCAGGGCTGGGGTTACTTCTGACAGGGTGGGAGGCGAGCAGTACTTC. The V call is TRBV4-1, the J call TRBJ2-5; a possible D gene is TRBD1 (7 bases). The DNA matches TRBJ2-7 better at its end, which makes the J call doubtful. In germline, CDR1 is MGHRA, CDR2 YSYEKL. This CDR3 has 18 amino acids.

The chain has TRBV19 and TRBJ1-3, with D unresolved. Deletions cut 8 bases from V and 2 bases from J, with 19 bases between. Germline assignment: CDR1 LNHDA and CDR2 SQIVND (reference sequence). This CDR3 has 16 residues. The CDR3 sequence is CASGDDGRKTGNTIYF. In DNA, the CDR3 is TGTGCCAGTGGTGACGACGGTCGGAAAACTGGAAACACCATATATTTT.

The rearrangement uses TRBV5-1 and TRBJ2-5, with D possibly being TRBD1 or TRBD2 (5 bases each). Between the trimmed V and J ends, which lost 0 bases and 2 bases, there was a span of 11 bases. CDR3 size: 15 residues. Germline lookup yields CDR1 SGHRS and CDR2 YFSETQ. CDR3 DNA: TGCGCCAGCAGCTTGGACGGGGCGAATCAAGAGACCCAGTACTTC. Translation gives CASSLDGANQETQYF.

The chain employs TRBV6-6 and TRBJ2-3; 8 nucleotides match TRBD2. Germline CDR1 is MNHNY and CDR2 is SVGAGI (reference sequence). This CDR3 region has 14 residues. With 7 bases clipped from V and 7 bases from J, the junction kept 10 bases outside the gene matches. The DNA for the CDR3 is TGTGCCAGCACCTTGGAGCGGGGGCGAAATACGCAGTATTTT. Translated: CASTLERGRNTQYF.

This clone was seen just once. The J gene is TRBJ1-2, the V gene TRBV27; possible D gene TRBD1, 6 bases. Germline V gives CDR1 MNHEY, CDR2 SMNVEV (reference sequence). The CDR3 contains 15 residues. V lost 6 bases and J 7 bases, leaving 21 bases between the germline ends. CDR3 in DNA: TGTGCCAGCAGGATGGGGACACAGGGACTAGGTGGCTACACCTTC. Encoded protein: CASRMGTQGLGGYTF.

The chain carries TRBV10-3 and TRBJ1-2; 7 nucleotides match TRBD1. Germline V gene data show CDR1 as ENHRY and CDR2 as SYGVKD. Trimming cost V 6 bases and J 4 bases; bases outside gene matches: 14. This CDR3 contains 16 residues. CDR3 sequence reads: CAIRPLDREGAYGYTF. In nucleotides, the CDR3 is TGTGCCATCAGACCCTTAGACAGGGAGGGTGCCTATGGCTACACCTTC.

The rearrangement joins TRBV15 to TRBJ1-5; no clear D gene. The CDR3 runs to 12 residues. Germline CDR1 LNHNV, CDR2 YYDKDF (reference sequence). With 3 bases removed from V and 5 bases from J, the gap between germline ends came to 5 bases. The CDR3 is CATSRGYQPQHF. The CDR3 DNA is TGTGCCACCAGCAGGGGATATCAGCCCCAGCATTTT.

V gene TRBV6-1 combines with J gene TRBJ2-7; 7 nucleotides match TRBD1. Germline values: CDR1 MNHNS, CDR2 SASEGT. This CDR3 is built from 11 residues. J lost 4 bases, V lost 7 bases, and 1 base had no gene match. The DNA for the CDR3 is TGTGCCAGCAACAGGGGTTACGAGCAGTACTTC. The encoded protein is CASNRGYEQYF.

The CDR3 loop reads CASSPYRGAGAFF. The CDR3 DNA is TGTGCCAGCAGCCCGTACCGGGGCGCGGGAGCTTTCTTT. This chain uses TRBV5-6 with TRBJ1-1; D might be TRBD1 (5 bases). V was trimmed by 4 bases and J by 10 bases, leaving 17 bases between them. The CDR3 runs 13 residues. Germline V gene data show CDR1 as SGHDT and CDR2 as YYEEEE.

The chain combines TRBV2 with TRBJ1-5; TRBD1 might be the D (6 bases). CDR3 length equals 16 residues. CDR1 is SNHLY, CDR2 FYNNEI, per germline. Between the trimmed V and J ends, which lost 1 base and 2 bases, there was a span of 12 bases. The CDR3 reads CASSEEGGAGNQPQHF. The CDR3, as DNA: TGTGCCAGCAGTGAAGAGGGGGGCGCTGGCAATCAGCCCCAGCATTTT.

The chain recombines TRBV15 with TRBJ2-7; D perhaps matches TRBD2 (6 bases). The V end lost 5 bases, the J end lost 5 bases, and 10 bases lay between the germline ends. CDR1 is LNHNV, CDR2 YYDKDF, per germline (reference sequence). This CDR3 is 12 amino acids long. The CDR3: CATSRGGNEQYF. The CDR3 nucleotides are TGTGCCACCAGCCGTGGGGGGAACGAGCAGTACTTC.

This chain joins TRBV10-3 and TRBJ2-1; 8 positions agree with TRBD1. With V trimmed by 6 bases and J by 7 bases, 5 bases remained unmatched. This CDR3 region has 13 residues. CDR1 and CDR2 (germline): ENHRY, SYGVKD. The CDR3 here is CAIRVDRENEQFF. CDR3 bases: TGTGCCATCAGAGTGGACAGGGAGAATGAGCAGTTCTTC.

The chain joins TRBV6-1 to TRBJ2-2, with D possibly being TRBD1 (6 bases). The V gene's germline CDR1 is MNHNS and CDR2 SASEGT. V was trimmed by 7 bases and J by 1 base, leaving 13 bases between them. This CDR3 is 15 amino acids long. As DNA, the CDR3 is TGTGCCAGCAAAAAAGACAGGAAGAACACCGGGGAGCTGTTTTTT. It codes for CASKKDRKNTGELFF.

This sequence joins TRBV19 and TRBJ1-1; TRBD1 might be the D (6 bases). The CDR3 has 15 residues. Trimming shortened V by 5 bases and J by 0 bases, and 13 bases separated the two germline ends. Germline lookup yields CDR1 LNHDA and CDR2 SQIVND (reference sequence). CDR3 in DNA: TGTGCCAGTAGTCCACAGGGAATCATGAACACTGAAGCTTTCTTT. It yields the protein CASSPQGIMNTEAFF.

The chain's CDR3 is CASRPQLAGVHTGELFF. CDR3 nucleotides: TGCGCCAGCAGGCCCCAACTAGCGGGAGTTCACACCGGGGAGCTGTTTTTT. This chain uses TRBV5-1 with TRBJ2-2, with 11 bases aligning to TRBD2. The germline V gene encodes CDR1 SGHRS and CDR2 YFSETQ. CDR3 size: 17 residues. V lost 5 bases and J lost 3; bases outside the gene matches: 9.

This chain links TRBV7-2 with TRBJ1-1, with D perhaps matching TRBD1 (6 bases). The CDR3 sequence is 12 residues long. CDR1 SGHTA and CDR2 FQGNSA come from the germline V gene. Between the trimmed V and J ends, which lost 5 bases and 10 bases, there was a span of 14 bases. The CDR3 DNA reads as TGTGCCAGCAGCCGAACGGGACAAGGAGCTTTCTTT. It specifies CASSRTGQGAFF.

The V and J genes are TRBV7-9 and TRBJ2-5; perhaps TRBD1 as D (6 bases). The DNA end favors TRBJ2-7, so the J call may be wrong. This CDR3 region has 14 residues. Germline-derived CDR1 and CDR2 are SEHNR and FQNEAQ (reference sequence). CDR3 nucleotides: TGTGCCAGCAGCTTAGGGCTTACAGGGCTCGAGCAGTACTTC. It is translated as CASSLGLTGLEQYF.

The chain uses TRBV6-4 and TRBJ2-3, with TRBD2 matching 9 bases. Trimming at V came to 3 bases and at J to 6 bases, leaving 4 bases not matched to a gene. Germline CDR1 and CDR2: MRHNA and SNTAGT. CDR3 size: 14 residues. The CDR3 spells CASSEYSGSDTQYF. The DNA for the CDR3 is TGTGCCAGCAGTGAATATAGCGGGAGCGATACGCAGTATTTT.

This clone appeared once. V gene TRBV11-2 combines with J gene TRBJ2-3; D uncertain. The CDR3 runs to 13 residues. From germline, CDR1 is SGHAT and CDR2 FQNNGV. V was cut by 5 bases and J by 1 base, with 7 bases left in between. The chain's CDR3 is CASSKQRTDTQYF. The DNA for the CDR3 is TGTGCCAGCAGCAAACAGCGCACAGATACGCAGTATTTT. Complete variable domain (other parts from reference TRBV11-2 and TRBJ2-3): EAGVAQSPRYKIIEKRQSVAFWCNPISGHATLYWYQQILGQGPKLLIQFQNNGVVDDSQLPKDRFSAERLKGVDSTLKIQPAKLEDSAVYLCASSKQRTDTQYFGPGTRLTVL.

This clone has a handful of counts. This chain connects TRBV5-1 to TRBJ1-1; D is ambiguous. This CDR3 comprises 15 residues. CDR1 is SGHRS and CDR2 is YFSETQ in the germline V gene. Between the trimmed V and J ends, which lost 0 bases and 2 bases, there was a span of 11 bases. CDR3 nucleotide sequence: TGCGCCAGCAGCTTGGGCGGGAGGTCTAACACTGAAGCTTTCTTT. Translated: CASSLGGRSNTEAFF.

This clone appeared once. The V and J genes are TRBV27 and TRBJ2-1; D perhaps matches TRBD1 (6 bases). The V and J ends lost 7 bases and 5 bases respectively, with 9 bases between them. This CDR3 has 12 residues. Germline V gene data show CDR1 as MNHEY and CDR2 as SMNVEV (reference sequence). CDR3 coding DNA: TGTGCCAGCATCGGACAGAACAATGAGCAGTTCTTC. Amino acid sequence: CASIGQNNEQFF.

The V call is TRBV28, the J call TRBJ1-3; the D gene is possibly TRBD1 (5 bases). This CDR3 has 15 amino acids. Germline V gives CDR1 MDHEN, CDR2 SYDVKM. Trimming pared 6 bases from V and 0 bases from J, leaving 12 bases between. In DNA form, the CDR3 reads TGTGCCAGCAGCCGAGGGGATAACTCTGGAAACACCATATATTTT. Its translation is CASSRGDNSGNTIYF.

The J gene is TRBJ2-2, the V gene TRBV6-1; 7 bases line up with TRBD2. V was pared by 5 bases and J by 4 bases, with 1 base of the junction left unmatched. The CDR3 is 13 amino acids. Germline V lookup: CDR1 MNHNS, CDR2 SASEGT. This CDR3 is CASSSGGTGELFF. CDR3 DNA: TGTGCCAGCAGTTCGGGGGGCACCGGGGAGCTGTTTTTT.

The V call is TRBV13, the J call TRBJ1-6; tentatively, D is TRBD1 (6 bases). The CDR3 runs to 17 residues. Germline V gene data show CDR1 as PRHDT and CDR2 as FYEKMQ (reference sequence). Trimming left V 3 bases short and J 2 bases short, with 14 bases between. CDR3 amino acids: CASSFLQGSAYNSPLHF. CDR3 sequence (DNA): TGTGCCAGCAGCTTCCTACAGGGATCAGCCTATAATTCACCCCTCCACTTT.

In DNA form, the CDR3 reads TGTGCCAGCAGTCCCCCAGGAGGGGCCTCCTATGGCTACACCTTC. This translates into CASSPPGGASYGYTF. The rearrangement uses TRBV28 and TRBJ1-2; TRBD1 is a possible D gene (5 bases). Germline CDR1 reads MDHEN; CDR2 reads SYDVKM. V was trimmed by 5 bases and J by 4 bases, leaving 17 bases between them. The CDR3 runs to 15 residues.